A single sample is the source of the 20 T cell receptor beta chains below, sequenced in a study of T cell responses to AZD1222 COVID-19 vaccine. The table came from immunoSEQ multiplex PCR; TCRdb's copy has only in-frame clones and leaves some out. Found here are approximately 120,000 clones, 88% of them singletons; the top ten hold roughly 4%. The sequences come from peripheral blood, collected on day 0 of AZD1222 vaccination. These receptors originate from an adult in good health.

This chain uses TRBV7-9 with TRBJ1-2; unclear D gene. The germline CDR1 and CDR2 sequences are SEHNR and FQNEAQ (reference sequence). The CDR3 loop spans 14 amino acids. Trimming stripped 1 base from V and 7 bases from J, with 13 bases between. CDR3 DNA: TGTGCCAGCAGCTTAGACTCAGGAGTCCCTGGCTACACCTTC. Amino acids: CASSLDSGVPGYTF.

The chain is built from TRBV4-1 and TRBJ1-5; no clear D gene. The CDR3 runs 14 residues. CDR1 and CDR2 from the germline V gene are MGHRA and YSYEKL. V dropped 0 bases and J dropped 9 bases, with 12 bases sitting between them. The CDR3 is CASSQEGDWRPQHF. The CDR3 region has the DNA TGCGCCAGCAGCCAAGAAGGAGATTGGAGGCCCCAGCATTTT.

CDR3 nucleotide sequence: TGTGCCAGCAGCTCCAATAGCGGGATGAGCACCGGGGAGCTGTTTTTT. Amino acid sequence: CASSSNSGMSTGELFF. This chain joins TRBV7-9 and TRBJ2-2; TRBD2 matches 8 bases. Germline lookup yields CDR1 SEHNR and CDR2 FQNEAQ (reference sequence). The CDR3 has 16 residues. V shed 4 bases, J shed 4 bases, and the junction held 8 bases outside the gene matches. Together with reference TRBV7-9 and TRBJ2-2, the CDR3 gives the full variable domain: DTGVSQNPRHKITKRGQNVTFRCDPISEHNRLYWYRQTLGQGPEFLTYFQNEAQLEKSRLLSDRFSAERPKGSFSTLEIQRTEQGDSAMYLCASSSNSGMSTGELFFGEGSRLTVL.

The chain joins TRBV4-3 to TRBJ2-1, with unresolved D. The CDR3 runs to 13 residues. V lost 1 base and J 5 bases, leaving 6 bases between the germline ends. CDR1 and CDR2 from the germline V gene are LGHNA and YSLEER. The CDR3 DNA follows: TGCGCCAGCAGCCAAGGTGAACACAATGAGCAGTTCTTC. This codes for CASSQGEHNEQFF.

The chain uses TRBV18 and TRBJ2-1; 8 nucleotides align to TRBD1. CDR3 length: 18 residues. Germline loops: CDR1 KGHSH, CDR2 LQKENI. Trimming cost V 1 base and J 7 bases; bases outside gene matches: 15. The CDR3 sequence is CASSPLDVRQGASNEQFF. CDR3 DNA sequence: TGTGCCAGCTCACCACTCGATGTCCGCCAGGGGGCTTCAAATGAGCAGTTCTTC.

The chain recombines TRBV28 with TRBJ2-1; a possible D gene is TRBD2 (6 bases). This CDR3 region has 15 residues. The V gene lost 7 bases and the J gene lost 1 base, with 14 bases spanning the gap. Germline CDR1 is MDHEN and CDR2 is SYDVKM. Here the CDR3 DNA reads TGTGCCAGCAAGGAGGGCGGTGATTCCTACAATGAGCAGTTCTTC. This translates into CASKEGGDSYNEQFF.

This clone was detected a few times. The chain is built from TRBV12-3 or TRBV12-4 and TRBJ1-2, with D perhaps TRBD1 (5 bases). Trimming left V 4 bases short and J 5 bases short, with 8 bases between. There are 12 residues in the CDR3. The CDR3 sequence is CASSYDRYGYTF. CDR3 DNA: TGTGCCAGCAGTTACGACAGATATGGCTACACCTTC.

The chain couples TRBV29-1 to TRBJ1-3; D ambiguous. This CDR3 has 15 amino acids. CDR1 and CDR2 from the germline V gene are SQVTM and ANQGSEA. The V and J ends lost 6 bases and 0 bases respectively, with 15 bases between them. CDR3 in DNA: TGCAGCGTCGTGAGACCACTGAGCTCTGGAAACACCATATATTTT. This translates into CSVVRPLSSGNTIYF.

This rearrangement joins TRBV24-1 to TRBJ1-2, with D possibly matching TRBD1 (6 bases). Germline CDR1 and CDR2: KGHDR and SFDVKD. The length of the CDR3 is 20 residues. V was pared by 2 bases and J by 5 bases, with 29 bases between. The CDR3 DNA follows: TGTGCCACCAGTGATTCGAGAACACCGATCGGGGGAAGGGGGGCTTATGGCTACACCTTC. This gives the protein CATSDSRTPIGGRGAYGYTF.

The chain joins TRBV5-4 to TRBJ2-5; TRBD2 aligns across 7 bases. The CDR3 loop spans 14 amino acids. J gave up 5 bases and V 4 bases, and 8 bases lay outside the gene matches. Germline CDR1 SGHNT, CDR2 YYREEE (reference sequence). CDR3 amino acids: CASSPGGVRETQYF. The CDR3, as DNA: TGTGCCAGCAGCCCTGGGGGGGTTCGGGAGACCCAGTACTTC.

This sequence joins TRBV24-1 and TRBJ1-2, with D uncertain. This CDR3 region has 13 residues. The ends were cut back, 4 bases at V and 6 bases at J, with 11 bases in the middle. From germline, CDR1 is KGHDR and CDR2 SFDVKD. The CDR3 protein is CATSERQSHGYTF. The CDR3 DNA reads as TGTGCCACCAGTGAAAGGCAGAGCCATGGCTACACCTTC.

J is TRBJ1-1 and V is TRBV7-9; TRBD1 matches at 7 bases. V shed 5 bases and J 1 base; nucleotides not matched to a gene: 13. This CDR3 spans 17 amino acids. CDR1 is SEHNR and CDR2 is FQNEAQ in the germline V gene (reference sequence). The CDR3 reads CASSERLRDRENTEAFF. The CDR3 bases are TGTGCCAGCAGCGAAAGGCTCCGGGACAGAGAGAACACTGAAGCTTTCTTT.

The chain is built from TRBV9 and TRBJ2-5, with no clear D. The germline V gene has CDR1 SGDLS and CDR2 YYNGEE. The V and J ends lost 0 bases and 6 bases respectively, with 9 bases between them. The CDR3 runs to 13 residues. The CDR3 protein is CASSVDTPQTQYF. The CDR3 nucleotides are TGTGCCAGCAGCGTAGACACCCCCCAGACCCAGTACTTC. The full variable domain, with the rest looked up from reference TRBV9 and TRBJ2-5, is DSGVTQTPKHLITATGQRVTLRCSPRSGDLSVYWYQQSLDQGLQFLIQYYNGEERAKGNILERFSAQQFPDLHSELNLSSLELGDSALYFCASSVDTPQTQYFGPGTRLLVL.

The genes are TRBV2 and TRBJ1-5, with TRBD1 matching over 7 bases. Germline V gene data show CDR1 as SNHLY and CDR2 as FYNNEI. The V gene end was trimmed by 6 bases and the J gene end by 6 bases; junction bases not matched to a gene: 11. The CDR3 runs 15 residues. CDR3 protein: CASSFAGTEGQPQHF. The CDR3 DNA follows: TGTGCCAGCAGCTTCGCCGGGACAGAGGGTCAGCCCCAGCATTTT.

This clone was seen once. The chain couples TRBV9 to TRBJ1-2, with 9 bases aligning to TRBD1. The germline gives CDR1 SGDLS, CDR2 YYNGEE. CDR3 length: 14 residues. The junction had 8 bases not matched to a gene; V was cut back by 3 bases and J by 8 bases. CDR3 loop: CASSATRQGVGYTF. The CDR3 DNA reads as TGTGCCAGCAGCGCCACCCGACAGGGGGTGGGCTACACCTTC.

This clone was picked up one time. This rearrangement joins TRBV18 to TRBJ2-1, with 8 bases lining up with TRBD1. Germline V gene data show CDR1 as KGHSH and CDR2 as LQKENI. The CDR3 has 16 residues. Losses at the gene ends were 3 bases for V and 4 bases for J; bases not matched to a gene: 8. CDR3 bases: TGTGCCAGCTCACCCCGACAGGGGAGCGGGTACAATGAGCAGTTCTTC. Its translation is CASSPRQGSGYNEQFF.

The chain links TRBV5-6 to TRBJ2-1, with D unresolved. V lost 2 bases to trimming and J lost 4 bases, with 7 bases between them. The CDR3 is 13 residues long. Germline CDR1 and CDR2: SGHDT and YYEEEE. The CDR3 protein is CASSLRLYNEQFF. In DNA, the CDR3 is TGTGCCAGCAGCTTACGTTTATACAATGAGCAGTTCTTC.

The chain joins TRBV7-6 to TRBJ1-1; 12 bases align to TRBD1. Germline lookup yields CDR1 SGHVS and CDR2 FNYEAQ. The CDR3 spans 17 residues. V trimming: 3 bases; J trimming: 1 base; junction bases outside the gene matches: 6. CDR3 sequence (DNA): TGTGCCAGCAGCTTTTTACCGGGACAGGGGGCGAACACTGAAGCTTTCTTT. Translating it yields CASSFLPGQGANTEAFF.

This chain links TRBV27 with TRBJ1-6, with 8 nucleotides matching TRBD1. With 7 bases clipped from V and 7 bases from J, the junction kept 3 bases outside the gene matches. The CDR3 has 13 residues. The germline V gene encodes CDR1 MNHEY and CDR2 SMNVEV (reference sequence). CDR3 in amino acids: CASNGQGNSPLHF. CDR3 DNA: TGTGCCAGCAATGGACAGGGAAATTCACCCCTCCACTTT.

J is TRBJ1-1 and V is TRBV7-6; D uncertain. CDR3 length: 16 residues. Germline CDR1 SGHVS, CDR2 FNYEAQ. Trimming cost V 4 bases and J 8 bases, with 23 bases left between them. CDR3 DNA sequence: TGTGCCAGCAGCTCCGCCCCTGTGGAGGGAGTCGGGGAAGCTTTCTTT. Its translation is CASSSAPVEGVGEAFF.